A selection of T cell receptor beta chains follows, all from one sample in a study of blood T cell repertoires in COVID-19. TCRdb's copy holds only in-frame clones and misses some; the assay was immunoSEQ multiplex PCR. The repertoire has approximately 450,000 clones, roughly 85% of them found once; the top ten carry nearly 2%. The specimen was PBMCs or T cells enriched from blood (not recorded which). The source is a woman younger than 30 with acute COVID-19. Each CDR3 is given with its conserved first and last residue. D genes are given only for firm matches. Size tells how often a clone was seen (once, few, many) or the class of an expanded clone, and some rows leave it out.

V	J	size	D	CDR3	DNA
TRBV5-8	TRBJ1-2	.	.	CASSTTGTFIYGYTF	TGTGCCAGCAGCACGACGGGGACTTTCATATATGGCTACACCTTC
TRBV5-4	TRBJ2-5	.	.	CASSHGGIVSGETQYF	TGTGCCAGCAGCCATGGGGGGATCGTGTCGGGGGAGACCCAGTACTTC
TRBV15	TRBJ1-3	.	.	CATADGGNTIYF	TGTGCCACCGCCGACGGGGGAAACACCATATATTTT
TRBV27	TRBJ1-6	.	TRBD1	CASSARTGGRSPLHF	TGTGCCAGCAGCGCCCGGACAGGGGGCCGATCACCCCTCCACTTT
TRBV18	TRBJ1-5	.	.	CASSPTRGEGQPQHF	TGTGCCAGCTCACCAACCAGGGGAGAAGGTCAGCCCCAGCATTTT
TRBV7-8	TRBJ1-2	.	.	CASSLAHRNYGYTF	TGTGCCAGCAGCTTAGCGCACAGGAACTATGGCTACACCTTC
TRBV5-1	TRBJ2-7	.	.	CASSGKKQVSSSYEQYF	TGCGCCAGCAGCGGGAAAAAACAGGTTTCTTCCTCCTACGAGCAGTACTTC
TRBV2	TRBJ1-1	.	.	CASSERTGNTEAFF	TGTGCCAGCAGTGAACGCACAGGGAACACTGAAGCTTTCTTT
TRBV9	TRBJ2-1	.	TRBD2	CASSASGLAGEEQFF	TGTGCCAGCAGCGCCTCGGGACTAGCGGGGGAGGAGCAGTTCTTC
TRBV4-1	TRBJ1-3	.	.	CASSQETGTFGGNTIYF	TGCGCCAGCAGCCAAGAGACGGGGACTTTTGGCGGAAACACCATATATTTT
TRBV14	TRBJ2-7	.	.	CASSSAGWYSYEQYF	TGTGCCAGCAGCTCTGCAGGGTGGTACTCCTACGAGCAGTACTTC
TRBV5-5	TRBJ2-2	.	.	CASSLFWGDATGELFF	TGTGCCAGCAGCTTGTTTTGGGGAGACGCCACCGGGGAGCTGTTTTTT
TRBV7-2	TRBJ1-1	.	.	CASGRRGTEAFF	TGTGCCAGCGGGCGCAGGGGCACTGAAGCTTTCTTT
TRBV6-5	TRBJ2-3	.	.	CASSLQGLRDTQYF	TGTGCCAGCAGCCTACAGGGTTTACGAGATACGCAGTATTTT
TRBV6-5	TRBJ2-7	.	.	CASSYSSVGYEQYF	TGTGCCAGCAGTTACAGTAGCGTGGGCTACGAGCAGTACTTC
TRBV7-2	TRBJ2-1	once	TRBD2	CASSLGLAGVNEQFF	TGTGCCAGCAGTCTAGGACTAGCGGGAGTCAATGAGCAGTTCTTC
TRBV10-3	TRBJ2-7	.	.	CAISEPGDNEKQYF	TGTGCCATCAGTGAGCCTGGGGACAACGAGAAGCAGTACTTC
TRBV19	TRBJ2-1	.	TRBD2	CASALSGMNEQFF	TGTGCCAGTGCTCTTAGCGGGATGAATGAGCAGTTCTTC
TRBV5-8	TRBJ1-5	.	TRBD1	CASSPSGQGGNQPQHF	TGTGCCAGCAGCCCCTCTGGACAGGGCGGCAATCAGCCCCAGCATTTT
TRBV29-1	TRBJ2-4	.	TRBD1	CSVEGGTGGHIQYF	TGCAGCGTTGAAGGGGGGACAGGAGGACACATTCAGTACTTC
TRBV5-6	TRBJ1-1	many	TRBD1	CASSFGTGSTEAFF	TGTGCCAGCAGTTTTGGGACAGGGAGCACTGAAGCTTTCTTT
TRBV10-1	TRBJ1-1	few	TRBD1	CASSVGQGDTEAFF	TGCGCCAGCAGTGTGGGACAGGGGGACACTGAAGCTTTCTTT
TRBV7-2	TRBJ1-1	.	.	CASSFMNTEAFF	TGTGCCAGCAGCTTCATGAACACTGAAGCTTTCTTT
TRBV11-2	TRBJ2-7	.	.	CASSFGGYEQYF	TGTGCCAGCAGCTTCGGCGGTTACGAGCAGTACTTC
TRBV21-1	TRBJ2-2	.	.	CASSISGTRLSGELFF	TGTGCCAGCAGCATATCCGGGACTAGGCTGTCCGGGGAGCTGTTTTTT
TRBV7-8	TRBJ2-7	.	TRBD2	CASSLAVGAGASGSYEQYF	TGTGCCAGCAGCTTAGCGGTGGGTGCCGGGGCTAGCGGCTCCTACGAGCAGTACTTC
TRBV4-1	TRBJ1-5	.	TRBD1	CASSQPLDRVGRRQPQHF	TGCGCCAGCAGCCAGCCCTTGGACAGGGTTGGCCGGCGTCAGCCCCAGCATTTT
TRBV6-6	TRBJ2-1	.	TRBD2	CASRIAGGQVSEQFF	TGTGCCAGCCGCATAGCGGGGGGGCAAGTCAGTGAGCAGTTCTTC
TRBV5-1	TRBJ2-5	.	.	CASSLGPETNQETQYF	TGCGCCAGCAGCTTGGGGCCAGAGACTAACCAAGAGACCCAGTACTTC
TRBV18	TRBJ1-2	.	TRBD1	CASSPGTGPANYGYTF	TGTGCCAGCTCACCAGGGACAGGCCCAGCTAACTATGGCTACACCTTC
TRBV7-9	TRBJ2-7	.	TRBD2	CASTLGLAGEQYF	TGTGCCAGCACCCTGGGACTAGCGGGAGAGCAGTACTTC
TRBV7-9	TRBJ2-1	.	TRBD2	CASSPQRGSGEQFF	TGTGCCAGCAGCCCCCAGCGGGGTTCAGGTGAGCAGTTCTTC
TRBV7-9	TRBJ1-2	few	.	CASSSAPSNYGYTF	TGTGCCAGCAGTTCCGCGCCCTCAAACTATGGCTACACCTTC
TRBV15	TRBJ1-2	.	.	CATSRDRGANYGYTF	TGTGCCACCAGCAGAGACCGGGGAGCTAACTATGGCTACACCTTC
TRBV29-1	TRBJ1-2	.	TRBD1	CSVVDRQGGTNYGYTF	TGCAGCGTTGTAGACCGACAGGGCGGAACTAACTATGGCTACACCTTC
TRBV4-2	TRBJ2-2	.	TRBD2	CASTHDRSGGASGELFF	TGTGCCAGCACCCATGACCGGAGCGGGGGGGCCTCCGGGGAGCTGTTTTTT
TRBV4-3	TRBJ2-1	few	.	CASSQSRGDNEQFF	TGCGCCAGCAGCCAAAGTCGAGGTGACAATGAGCAGTTCTTC
TRBV28	TRBJ2-3	.	.	CASSLGAGPATDTQYF	TGTGCCAGCAGTTTGGGGGCCGGGCCCGCCACAGATACGCAGTATTTT
TRBV18	TRBJ2-7	.	.	CASSPAGSYEQYF	TGTGCCAGCTCACCAGCAGGCTCCTACGAGCAGTACTTC
TRBV19	TRBJ1-2	once	TRBD1	CASTPSQGEPIYGYTF	TGTGCCAGTACCCCCTCCCAGGGGGAGCCAATCTATGGCTACACCTTC
TRBV13	TRBJ2-3	.	TRBD2	CASGRGGTDTQYF	TGTGCCAGCGGGCGGGGGGGCACAGATACGCAGTATTTT
TRBV6-5	TRBJ2-7	.	TRBD1	CASSLLTGGEQYF	TGTGCCAGCAGCCTCCTGACAGGGGGCGAGCAGTACTTC
TRBV4-1	TRBJ1-2	.	.	CASSPYSFEGYTF	TGCGCCAGCAGTCCTTATTCCTTCGAGGGCTACACCTTC
TRBV7-8	TRBJ2-5	.	TRBD2	CASSRGLPARTQYF	TGTGCCAGCAGCAGGGGACTACCAGCCAGGACCCAGTACTTC
TRBV7-3	TRBJ2-1	once	TRBD2	CASSLTQAGVYNEQFF	TGTGCCAGCAGCTTAACCCAAGCGGGGGTATACAATGAGCAGTTCTTC
TRBV15	TRBJ1-5	.	.	CATSSRVSNQPQHF	TGTGCCACCAGCAGTAGAGTGAGCAATCAGCCCCAGCATTTT
TRBV2	TRBJ2-7	.	.	CASSERAAYEQYF	TGTGCCAGCAGTGAGAGGGCCGCCTACGAGCAGTACTTC
TRBV7-3	TRBJ2-1	.	TRBD1	CASSLFASGTGVYNEQFF	TGTGCCAGCAGCTTATTTGCCTCCGGGACAGGGGTATACAATGAGCAGTTCTTC
TRBV11-2	TRBJ2-7	.	.	CASSLSVSRDEQYF	TGTGCCAGCAGCTTATCCGTATCTCGGGACGAGCAGTACTTC
TRBV7-2	TRBJ2-7	.	.	CASSYGLAPYEQYF	TGTGCCAGCAGCTACGGGCTAGCGCCGTACGAGCAGTACTTC
TRBV3-1/TRBV3-2	TRBJ1-5	once	TRBD1	CASSQGTGTHQPQHF	TGTGCCAGCAGCCAAGGGACAGGGACCCATCAGCCCCAGCATTTT
TRBV19	TRBJ2-5	.	TRBD2	CASSMGLAGRETQYF	TGTGCCAGTAGTATGGGACTAGCGGGGAGAGAGACCCAGTACTTC
TRBV7-9	TRBJ1-1	.	.	CASSTSPAEAFF	TGTGCCAGCAGCACTAGTCCTGCTGAAGCTTTCTTT
TRBV14	TRBJ1-4	.	.	CASSQDAPGLTNEKLFF	TGTGCCAGCAGCCAAGATGCACCAGGGCTCACTAATGAAAAACTGTTTTTT
TRBV5-8	TRBJ1-5	.	.	CASSLALYSNQPQHF	TGTGCCAGCAGCTTAGCTCTCTATAGCAATCAGCCCCAGCATTTT
TRBV3-1/TRBV3-2	TRBJ2-7	.	.	CASSQDPPGASSYEQYF	TGTGCCAGCAGCCAAGATCCCCCAGGGGCCAGCTCCTACGAGCAGTACTTC
TRBV10-1	TRBJ2-1	once	TRBD2	CASSESREWYNEQFF	TGCGCCAGCAGTGAGTCGCGGGAGTGGTACAATGAGCAGTTCTTC
TRBV5-1	TRBJ2-1	.	.	CASSFDGGYNEQFF	TGCGCCAGCAGCTTTGACGGGGGTTACAATGAGCAGTTCTTC